Below are 15 T cell receptor beta chains sequenced from a single sample in a study of T cell changes during pregnancy in multiple sclerosis. Measured with immunoSEQ multiplex PCR; TCRdb has only the in-frame clones, and not every one. The sample contains 35,000 to 55,000 clones, 85% to 90% of which appear only once. The source material was CD8+ T cells from peripheral blood mononuclear cells, sampled after pregnancy. These receptors all come from a female donor in good health, enrolled as a control in a pregnancy study.

This clone has a single count. The gene calls are TRBV7-8 and TRBJ1-1; weak D call: TRBD1 (6 bases). CDR3 length: 14 residues. Trimming shortened V by 5 bases and J by 1 base, and 11 bases separated the two germline ends. The germline gives CDR1 SGHVS, CDR2 FQNEAQ. The CDR3 coding sequence is TGTGCCAGCAGCCCGGGGGGGGCGAACACTGAAGCTTTCTTT. Its protein product is CASSPGGANTEAFF. Based on the CDR3 plus reference TRBV7-8 and TRBJ1-1, the full variable domain is GAGVSQSPRYKVAKRGQDVALRCDPISGHVSLFWYQQALGQGPEFLTYFQNEAQLDKSGLPSDRFFAERPEGSVSTLKIQRTQQEDSAVYLCASSPGGANTEAFFGQGTRLTVV.

The V and J genes are TRBV6-1 and TRBJ1-2, with D possibly TRBD1 on 5 matching bases. CDR1 and CDR2 (germline): MNHNS, SASEGT. CDR3 length: 15 amino acids. Trimming took off 2 bases at V and 2 bases at J, with 12 bases between the two ends. CDR3: CASSERLDSNYGYTF. The CDR3 bases are TGTGCCAGCAGTGAAAGGCTCGACAGCAACTATGGCTACACCTTC.

This clone has just one count. V usage is TRBV6-4 and J usage is TRBJ1-5, with D uncertain. CDR1 is MRHNA and CDR2 is SNTAGT in the germline V gene. The CDR3 sequence is 14 residues long. V was trimmed by 4 bases and J by 1 base, leaving 8 bases between them. CDR3 bases: TGTGCCAGCAGTGCGGGAGCCAGCAATCAGCCCCAGCATTTT. It is translated as CASSAGASNQPQHF.

The rearrangement links TRBV19 to TRBJ2-4, with 7 nucleotides matching TRBD1. Trimming at V came to 6 bases and at J to 1 base, leaving 9 bases not matched to a gene. The CDR3 totals 16 residues. Germline V gives CDR1 LNHDA, CDR2 SQIVND (reference sequence). The CDR3 spells CASRNAWGQAKNIQYF. CDR3 DNA sequence: TGTGCCAGTAGAAACGCATGGGGACAGGCCAAAAACATTCAGTACTTC.

This clone occurred a few times. The chain links TRBV7-9 to TRBJ2-7; D is uncertain. Between the trimmed V and J ends, which lost 6 bases and 4 bases, there was a span of 13 bases. This CDR3 has 13 amino acids. Germline loops: CDR1 SEHNR, CDR2 FQNEAQ (reference sequence). The CDR3 sequence is CASRQSSQYEQYF. The CDR3 DNA is TGTGCCAGCAGACAGAGTTCCCAGTACGAGCAGTACTTC.

The chain recombines TRBV9 with TRBJ1-1; 8 bases map to TRBD1. V lost 3 bases and J lost 0; bases outside the gene matches: 4. Germline V gene data show CDR1 as SGDLS and CDR2 as YYNGEE. This CDR3 is 15 amino acids long. The CDR3 spells CASSATGAMNTEAFF. The CDR3 DNA reads TGTGCCAGCAGCGCGACAGGGGCGATGAACACTGAAGCTTTCTTT.

This chain joins TRBV12-5 and TRBJ2-5; perhaps TRBD1 as D (5 bases). CDR1 is LGHNT, CDR2 FRNRAP, per germline. The CDR3 is made up of 16 amino acids. V shed 0 bases and J shed 4 bases, with 15 bases lying between them. In DNA, the CDR3 is TGTGCTAGTGGTTTGGTCCAGGGTAAGGTCGCAGAGACCCAGTACTTC. This encodes CASGLVQGKVAETQYF.

The CDR3 region is CASSPTGGGYNEQFF. For the CDR3, the DNA is TGTGCCAGCAGCCCAACAGGGGGGGGCTACAATGAGCAGTTCTTC. This chain links TRBV7-3 with TRBJ2-1; maybe TRBD1 (8 bases). The V gene lost 5 bases and the J gene lost 3 bases, with 14 bases spanning the gap. CDR3 size: 15 residues. CDR1 is SGHTA, CDR2 FQGTGA, per germline.

The V gene is TRBV11-2, the J gene TRBJ2-7; D ambiguous. CDR1 is SGHAT and CDR2 is FQNNGV in the germline V gene. The CDR3 contains 13 residues. Trimming pared 2 bases from V and 4 bases from J, leaving 9 bases between. The CDR3 DNA is TGTGCCAGCAGCTTATCTCCGGTTTACGAGCAGTACTTC. As protein: CASSLSPVYEQYF.

This clone was counted once. The chain is built from TRBV4-3 and TRBJ1-2; TRBD1 matches 8 bases. Germline assignment: CDR1 LGHNA and CDR2 YSLEER. The V and J ends lost 0 bases and 1 base, in that order; junction bases with no gene match: 7. This CDR3 has 17 amino acids. DNA of the CDR3: TGCGCCAGCAGCCAAGAAGTCCCAGGGGGCCTTAACTATGGCTACACCTTC. Protein: CASSQEVPGGLNYGYTF.

The chain is built from TRBV9 and TRBJ2-3, with TRBD2 matching over 8 bases. J gave up 6 bases and V 0 bases, and 9 bases lay outside the gene matches. Looked up from germline, CDR1 is SGDLS and CDR2 is YYNGEE. The CDR3 is 16 amino acids. The CDR3 loop is CASSVDGGEFWDTQYF. Written as DNA, the CDR3 is TGTGCCAGCAGCGTAGACGGGGGGGAATTTTGGGATACGCAGTATTTT.

The V gene is TRBV4-3, the J gene TRBJ2-2; D may be TRBD1 (7 bases). The germline V gene has CDR1 LGHNA and CDR2 YSLEER. V was trimmed by 2 bases and J by 5 bases, leaving 12 bases between them. The CDR3 is 15 residues long. The CDR3 sequence: CASSQPQGGTGELFF. In DNA, the CDR3 is TGCGCCAGCAGCCAACCGCAGGGGGGTACCGGGGAGCTGTTTTTT.

The chain couples TRBV4-3 to TRBJ2-7; D remains unclear. CDR1 is LGHNA and CDR2 is YSLEER in the germline V gene. The CDR3 totals 14 residues. V lost 0 bases to trimming and J lost 2 bases, with 8 bases between them. CDR3 DNA sequence: TGCGCCAGCAGCCAAGATCCACAGACCTACGAGCAGTACTTC. Protein: CASSQDPQTYEQYF.

The table lists this clone with a few counts. The chain combines TRBV14 with TRBJ2-3, with 8 bases lining up with TRBD2. This CDR3 is 16 amino acids long. With 1 base clipped from V and 6 bases from J, the junction kept 9 bases outside the gene matches. Germline values: CDR1 SGHDN, CDR2 FVKESK. For the CDR3, the DNA is TGTGCCAGCAGCCAAGCGAATGCGGGGGGCCCGGATACGCAGTATTTT. This codes for CASSQANAGGPDTQYF.

The V call is TRBV28, the J call TRBJ1-5; tentatively, D is TRBD1 (5 bases). Germline V gives CDR1 MDHEN, CDR2 SYDVKM. Trimming shortened V by 3 bases and J by 6 bases, and 9 bases separated the two germline ends. This CDR3 has 13 amino acids. CDR3 nucleotide sequence: TGTGCCAGCAGTTTCCAGGGTGCTCAGCCCCAGCATTTT. Its protein is CASSFQGAQPQHF.